This passage covers 10 T cell receptor beta chains from one sample sequenced in a study of T cells in localized non-small cell lung cancer. Profiling relied on immunoSEQ multiplex PCR, and the TCRdb table lists in-frame clones only, not all of them. The table has 40,000 or so clones, about four fifths seen once; the top ten hold 30% to 35%. The specimen comprised PBMCs, sampled before any cancer treatment. The receptors were sampled from a woman aged 40-70 years with stage II squamous cell lung carcinoma.

The DNA of the CDR3 is TGTGCCAGCTCACCAGATCCGGTTCAGCCCCAGCATTTT. It encodes CASSPDPVQPQHF. The chain links TRBV18 to TRBJ1-5, with D uncertain. The germline V gene encodes CDR1 KGHSH and CDR2 LQKENI. Trimming took off 2 bases at V and 6 bases at J, with 8 bases between the two ends. The CDR3 has 13 residues.

This chain joins TRBV6-5 and TRBJ2-3; a possible D gene is TRBD2 (5 bases). This CDR3 is 15 amino acids long. V lost 4 bases to trimming and J lost 5 bases, with 16 bases between them. Germline assignment: CDR1 MNHEY and CDR2 SVGAGI. The CDR3 DNA reads TGTGCCAGCAGTTCCCTCGCCTATGGGAGAGATACGCAGTATTTT. This encodes CASSSLAYGRDTQYF.

The V call is TRBV2, the J call TRBJ1-1; TRBD1 is a possible D gene (5 bases). The CDR3 sequence is 14 residues long. The germline V gene encodes CDR1 SNHLY and CDR2 FYNNEI. Between the trimmed V and J ends, which lost 4 bases and 1 base, there was a span of 10 bases. Here the CDR3 reads CASSGGLQNTEAFF. CDR3 nucleotide sequence: TGTGCCAGCAGTGGGGGACTCCAGAACACTGAAGCTTTCTTT.

This chain uses TRBV5-1 with TRBJ2-6; perhaps D is TRBD1 or TRBD2 (5 bases each). There are 16 residues in the CDR3. Germline values: CDR1 SGHRS, CDR2 YFSETQ. V lost 2 bases and J lost 4, with 13 bases in between. CDR3 nucleotide sequence: TGCGCCAGCAGCTTTTGGGGGACGAGCGGGGCCAACGTCCTGACTTTC. Protein: CASSFWGTSGANVLTF.

V usage is TRBV18 and J usage is TRBJ2-1, with no clear D. Trimming removed 5 bases from V and 0 bases from J, with 8 bases in between. CDR1 KGHSH and CDR2 LQKENI come from the germline V gene. There are 14 residues in the CDR3. CDR3 loop: CASSESSSYNEQFF. CDR3 DNA: TGTGCCAGCTCAGAGTCAAGCTCCTACAATGAGCAGTTCTTC.

V is TRBV7-9 and J is TRBJ2-5; the D gene is possibly TRBD1 (6 bases). In germline, CDR1 is SEHNR, CDR2 FQNEAQ (reference sequence). Trimming removed 1 base at V and 3 bases at J, with 12 bases between. The CDR3 length is 15 residues. The CDR3 DNA reads TGTGCCAGCAGCTTAGGACAGGCGGAGAAAGAGACCCAGTACTTC. Translated: CASSLGQAEKETQYF.

V gene TRBV11-2 combines with J gene TRBJ2-7; perhaps TRBD1 as D (5 bases). V gave up 0 bases and J gave up 10 bases, with 10 bases separating them. Germline V lookup: CDR1 SGHAT, CDR2 FQNNGV. CDR3 size: 12 residues. The CDR3 DNA reads as TGTGCCAGCAGCTTAGAAAAGGGGATCCAGTACTTC. This gives the protein CASSLEKGIQYF.

V and J are TRBV6-5 and TRBJ2-5; D uncertain. Trimming pared 6 bases from V and 5 bases from J, leaving 10 bases between. The CDR3 covers 12 residues. Germline CDR1 is MNHEY and CDR2 is SVGAGI. In nucleotides, the CDR3 is TGTGCCAGCAGCTCGCTACGGGAGACCCAGTACTTC. This translates into CASSSLRETQYF.

The genes are TRBV6-5 and TRBJ2-3, with D unclear. The V gene's germline CDR1 is MNHEY and CDR2 SVGAGI. The V end lost 3 bases, the J end lost 6 bases, and 10 bases lay between the germline ends. The CDR3 extends over 13 amino acids. The CDR3 coding sequence is TGTGCCAGCAGTTATTTTGCGGCGGATACGCAGTATTTT. It is translated as CASSYFAADTQYF.

The chain employs TRBV2 and TRBJ2-5, with D perhaps TRBD1 (5 bases). The J call may be in error: the DNA end matches TRBJ2-7 better. CDR1 and CDR2 (germline): SNHLY, FYNNEI. The CDR3 loop spans 15 amino acids. The CDR3 DNA follows: TGTGCCAGCATGAGTAAGGGGATCACCTTCTACGAGCAGTACTTC. It specifies CASMSKGITFYEQYF.